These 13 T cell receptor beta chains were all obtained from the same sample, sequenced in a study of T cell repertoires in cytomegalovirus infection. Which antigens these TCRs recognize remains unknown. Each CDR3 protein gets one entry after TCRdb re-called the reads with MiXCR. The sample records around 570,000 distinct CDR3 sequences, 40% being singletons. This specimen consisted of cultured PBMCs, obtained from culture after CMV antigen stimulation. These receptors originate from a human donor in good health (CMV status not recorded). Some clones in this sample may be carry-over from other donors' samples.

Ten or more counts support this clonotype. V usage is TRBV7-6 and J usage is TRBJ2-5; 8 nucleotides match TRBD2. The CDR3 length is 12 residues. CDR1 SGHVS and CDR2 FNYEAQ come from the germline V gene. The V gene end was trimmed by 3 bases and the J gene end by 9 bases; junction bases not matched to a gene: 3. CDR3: CASSFLAGPQYF. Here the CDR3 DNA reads TGTGCCAGCAGCTTCTTAGCGGGGCCCCAGTACTTC.

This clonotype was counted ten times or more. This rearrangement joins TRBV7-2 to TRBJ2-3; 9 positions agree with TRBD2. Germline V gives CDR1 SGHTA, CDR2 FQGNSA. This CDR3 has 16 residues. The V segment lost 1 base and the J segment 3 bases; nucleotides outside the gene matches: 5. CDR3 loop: CASSLVGGGDTDTQYF. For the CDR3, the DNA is TGTGCCAGCAGCTTAGTTGGCGGGGGGGATACAGATACGCAGTATTTT.

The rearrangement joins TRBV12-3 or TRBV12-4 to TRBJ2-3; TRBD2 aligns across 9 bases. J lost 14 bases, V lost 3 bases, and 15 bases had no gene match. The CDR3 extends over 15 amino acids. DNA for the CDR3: TGTGCCAGCAGTTTCCGAGCGGGAGGAGGCCTTAGTCCGTATTTT. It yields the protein CASSFRAGGGLSPYF.

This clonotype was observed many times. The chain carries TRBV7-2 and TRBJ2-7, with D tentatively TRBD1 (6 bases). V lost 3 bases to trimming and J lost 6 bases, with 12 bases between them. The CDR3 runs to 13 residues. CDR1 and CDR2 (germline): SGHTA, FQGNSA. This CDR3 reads CASSFVGRGEQYF. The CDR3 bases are TGTGCCAGCAGCTTCGTCGGCAGGGGCGAGCAGTACTTC.

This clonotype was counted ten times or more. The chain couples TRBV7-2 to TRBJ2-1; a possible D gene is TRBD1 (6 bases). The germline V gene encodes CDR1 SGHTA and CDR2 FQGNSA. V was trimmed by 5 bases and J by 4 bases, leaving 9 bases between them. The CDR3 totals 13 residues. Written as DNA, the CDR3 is TGTGCCAGCAGCCAACAGGGTTACAATGAGCAGTTCTTC. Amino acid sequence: CASSQQGYNEQFF.

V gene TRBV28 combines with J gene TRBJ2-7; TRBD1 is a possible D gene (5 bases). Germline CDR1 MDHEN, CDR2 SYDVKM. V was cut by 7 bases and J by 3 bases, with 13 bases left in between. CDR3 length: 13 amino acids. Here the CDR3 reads CASNKGHNYEQYF. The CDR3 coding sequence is TGTGCCAGCAACAAAGGACACAACTACGAGCAGTACTTC.

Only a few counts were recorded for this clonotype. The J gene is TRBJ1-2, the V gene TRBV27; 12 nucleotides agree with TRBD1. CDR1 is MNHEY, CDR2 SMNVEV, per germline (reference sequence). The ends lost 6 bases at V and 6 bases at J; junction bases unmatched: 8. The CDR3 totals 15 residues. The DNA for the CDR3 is TGTGCCAGCAGGCCGGCCGGGACAGGGGGCGATGGCTACACCTTC. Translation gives CASRPAGTGGDGYTF.

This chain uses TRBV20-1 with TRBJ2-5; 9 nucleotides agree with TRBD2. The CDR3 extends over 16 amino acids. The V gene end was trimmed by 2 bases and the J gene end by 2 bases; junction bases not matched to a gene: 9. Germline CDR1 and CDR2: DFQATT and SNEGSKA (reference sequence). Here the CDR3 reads CSARKRGAEWQETQYF. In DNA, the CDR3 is TGCAGTGCTAGAAAGCGGGGGGCTGAGTGGCAAGAGACCCAGTACTTC.

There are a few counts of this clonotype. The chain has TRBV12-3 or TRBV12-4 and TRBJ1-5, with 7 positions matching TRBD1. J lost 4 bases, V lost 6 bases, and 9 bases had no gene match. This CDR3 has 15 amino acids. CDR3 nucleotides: TGTGCCAGCAGCTTCGGACAGGTTCGGAATCAGCCCCAGCATTTT. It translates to CASSFGQVRNQPQHF.

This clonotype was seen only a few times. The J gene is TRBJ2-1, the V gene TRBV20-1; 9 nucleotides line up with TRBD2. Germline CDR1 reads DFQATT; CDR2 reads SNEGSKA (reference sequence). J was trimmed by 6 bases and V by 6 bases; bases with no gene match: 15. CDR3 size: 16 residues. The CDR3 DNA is TGCAGTGCCGATCCTCCAGGCGGGAGGGCCGGCAATGAGCAGTTCTTC. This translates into CSADPPGGRAGNEQFF.

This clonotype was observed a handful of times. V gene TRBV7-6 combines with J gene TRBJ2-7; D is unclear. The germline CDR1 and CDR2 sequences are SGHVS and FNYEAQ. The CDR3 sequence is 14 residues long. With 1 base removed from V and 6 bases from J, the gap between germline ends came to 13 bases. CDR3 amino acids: CASSLGVGSLEQYF. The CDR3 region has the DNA TGTGCCAGCAGCTTAGGGGTCGGGTCCCTCGAGCAGTACTTC.

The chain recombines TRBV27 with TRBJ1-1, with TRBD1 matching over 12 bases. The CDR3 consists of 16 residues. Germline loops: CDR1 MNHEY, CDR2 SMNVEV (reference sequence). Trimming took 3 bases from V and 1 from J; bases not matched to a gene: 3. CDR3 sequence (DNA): TGTGCCAGCAGTTTCGGGACAGGGGGCGAGAACACTGAAGCTTTCTTT. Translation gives CASSFGTGGENTEAFF.

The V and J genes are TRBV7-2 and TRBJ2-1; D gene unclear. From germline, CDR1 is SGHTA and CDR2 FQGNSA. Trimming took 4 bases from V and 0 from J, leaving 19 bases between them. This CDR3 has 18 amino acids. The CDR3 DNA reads TGTGCCAGCAGCTCCCGACCCACCATGGACGGCTCCTACAATGAGCAGTTCTTC. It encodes CASSSRPTMDGSYNEQFF.